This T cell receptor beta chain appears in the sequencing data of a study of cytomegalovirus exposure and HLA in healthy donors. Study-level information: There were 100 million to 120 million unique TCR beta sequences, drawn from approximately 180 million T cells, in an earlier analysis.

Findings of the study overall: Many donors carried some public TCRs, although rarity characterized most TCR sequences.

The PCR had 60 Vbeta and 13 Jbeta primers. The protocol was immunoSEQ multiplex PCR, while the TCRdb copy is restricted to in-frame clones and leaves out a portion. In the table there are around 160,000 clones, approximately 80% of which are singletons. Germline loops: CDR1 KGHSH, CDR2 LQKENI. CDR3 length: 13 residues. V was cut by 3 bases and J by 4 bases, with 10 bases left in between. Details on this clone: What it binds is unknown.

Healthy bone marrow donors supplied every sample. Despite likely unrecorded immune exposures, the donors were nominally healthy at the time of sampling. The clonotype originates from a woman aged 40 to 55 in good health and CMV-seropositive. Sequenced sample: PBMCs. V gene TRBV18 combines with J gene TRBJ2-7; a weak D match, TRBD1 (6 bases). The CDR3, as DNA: TGTGCCAGCTCACCGTCCAGGGGTTACGAGCAGTACTTC. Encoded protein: CASSPSRGYEQYF.